The T cell receptor beta chain under discussion was sequenced for a study of blood T cell repertoires in COVID-19. In the study overall: T cells, B-cell-depleted T cells, or PBMCs supplied cDNA or gDNA.

Original handling: For nucleated cells, counts were estimated from reference gene primer amplification. The repertoire was sequenced with immunoSEQ multiplex PCR; TCRdb's copy has only in-frame clones and lacks some. Clone size and V and J calls were adopted from that table, with D and trimming inferred from the DNA. The top ten hold under 1.1% of the sample, which has around 310,000 clones, around 90% seen once. While infection was still active, Seattle patients were enrolled and then followed longitudinally. Deletions cut 3 bases from V and 7 bases from J, with 15 bases between. Germline-derived CDR1 and CDR2 are SGHTA and FQGNSA. There are 15 residues in the CDR3.

This clonotype originated in a woman between 35 and 50 years old with COVID-19, enrolled during active disease. Sequenced material: peripheral blood. This chain joins TRBV7-2 and TRBJ1-4, with D uncertain. The CDR3 DNA sequence: TGTGCCAGCAGCTTCTCGTCTAGCGGGCTTGAAAAACTGTTTTTT. This translates into CASSFSSSGLEKLFF.